The clone carrying this T cell receptor beta chain was observed a handful of times. This sample was included in a study of T-cell memory formation after mild COVID-19. TCRdb independently ran MiXCR on the 5' RACE reads; one entry per CDR3 protein. The table includes about 360,000 distinct CDR3 sequences, 13% to 15% detected once. The CDR3 has 15 amino acids. V dropped 2 bases and J dropped 3 bases, with 11 bases sitting between them. From germline, CDR1 is SGHRS and CDR2 YFSETQ. The rearrangement uses TRBV5-1 and TRBJ2-2; D remains unclear. This TCR was recovered from a man between 18 and 29 years old who had mild COVID-19 (a few samples of this study predate the infection). Cell type and time point are not known. Sequenced input: PBMCs or a T cell subset sorted from them (not recorded which). CDR3 in amino acids: CASSFGQTHTGELFF. CDR3 nucleotide sequence: TGCGCCAGCAGCTTTGGTCAGACACACACCGGGGAGCTGTTTTTT.